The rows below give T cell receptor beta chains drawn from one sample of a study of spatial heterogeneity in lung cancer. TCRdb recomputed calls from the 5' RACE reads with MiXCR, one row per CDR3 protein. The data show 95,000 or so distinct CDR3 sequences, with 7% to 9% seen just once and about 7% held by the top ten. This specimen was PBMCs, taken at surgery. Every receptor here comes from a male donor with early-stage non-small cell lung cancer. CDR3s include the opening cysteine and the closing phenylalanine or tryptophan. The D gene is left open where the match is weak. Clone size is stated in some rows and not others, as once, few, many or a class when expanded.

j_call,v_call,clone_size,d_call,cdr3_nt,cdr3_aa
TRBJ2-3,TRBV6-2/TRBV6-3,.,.,TGTGCCAGCAGTTATTCGCTACGCACAGATACGCAGTATTTT,CASSYSLRTDTQYF
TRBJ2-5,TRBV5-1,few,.,TGCGCCAGCAGTCCTCAGGGGCACCAGGAGACCCAGTACTTC,CASSPQGHQETQYF
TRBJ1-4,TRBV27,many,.,TGTGCCAGCGGGTTCCCCCAAAAACTGTTTTTT,CASGFPQKLFF
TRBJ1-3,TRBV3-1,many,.,TGTGCCAGCAGTCCAAGACCGAACATTGGAAACACCATATATTTT,CASSPRPNIGNTIYF
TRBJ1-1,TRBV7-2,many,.,TGTGCCAGCAGCCCTTTAACTGAAGCTTTCTTT,CASSPLTEAFF
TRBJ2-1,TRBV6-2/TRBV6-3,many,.,TGTGCCAGCAAACAGGGTTACAATGAGCAGTTCTTC,CASKQGYNEQFF
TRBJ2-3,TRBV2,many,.,TGTGCCAGCAGTGAATCACAGGGCGGTACGCAGTATTTT,CASSESQGGTQYF
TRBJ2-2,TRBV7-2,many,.,TGTGCCAGCAGCCCTTACTACCGGGAGCTGTTTTTT,CASSPYYRELFF
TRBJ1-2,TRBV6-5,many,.,TGTGTGTCGGCCTCTCCCCTTAACTATGGCTACACCTTC,CVSASPLNYGYTF
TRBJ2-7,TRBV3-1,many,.,TGTGCCAGCAGCCGGAGTGAGGGGACGCGGACCTACGAGCAGTACTTC,CASSRSEGTRTYEQYF
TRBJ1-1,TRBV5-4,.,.,TGTGCCAGCAGCTTGGATATCGACAGACCCACTGAAGCTTTCTTT,CASSLDIDRPTEAFF
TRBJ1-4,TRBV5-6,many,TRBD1,TGTGCCAGCAGTCTTGGGGTAACTGGGACAGCCGATAATGAAAAACTGTTTTTT,CASSLGVTGTADNEKLFF
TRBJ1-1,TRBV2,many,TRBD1,TGTGCCAGCTCGGACAGGGGTGAAACTGAAGCTTTCTTT,CASSDRGETEAFF
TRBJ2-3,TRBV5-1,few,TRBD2,TGCGCCAGCAGCTTTCTCTCGCTAGCGGGGGGTCGAGATACGCAGTATTTT,CASSFLSLAGGRDTQYF
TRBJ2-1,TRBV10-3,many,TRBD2,TGTGCCATCAGTGAGACCGCTAGCGGGAGGAGAAATGAGCAGTTCTTC,CAISETASGRRNEQFF
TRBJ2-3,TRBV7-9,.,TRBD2,TGTGCCAGCAGCCCCCTAGCGGGAGGAGTACCTAGGACAGATTCGCAGTATTTT,CASSPLAGGVPRTDSQYF
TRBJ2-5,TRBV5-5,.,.,TGTGCCAGCAGCGTGACATTCCAAGAGACCCAGTACTTC,CASSVTFQETQYF
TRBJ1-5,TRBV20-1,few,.,TGCAGTGCGACAGTGGGGAGCAATAGCAATCAGCCCCAGCATTTT,CSATVGSNSNQPQHF
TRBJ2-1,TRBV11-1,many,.,TGTGCCAGCAGCTTAGATGCGACAGAGAGCTCCTACAATGAGCAGTTCTTC,CASSLDATESSYNEQFF
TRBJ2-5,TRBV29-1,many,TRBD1,TGCAGCGCCCTAACAGGGGGGCAAGAGACCCAGTACTTC,CSALTGGQETQYF
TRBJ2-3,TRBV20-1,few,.,TGCAGTGTGCGGGGGCCAGATACGCAGTATTTT,CSVRGPDTQYF
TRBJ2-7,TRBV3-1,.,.,TGTGCCAGCAGGGGGCGCGACGAGCAGTACTTC,CASRGRDEQYF
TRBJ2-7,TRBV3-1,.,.,TGTGCCAGCAGCCTCTCGGGGAGGTACGAGCAGTACTTC,CASSLSGRYEQYF
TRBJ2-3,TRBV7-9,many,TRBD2,TGTGCCAGCAGCTTTCGGGGGCGACTAGCGACAGATACGCAGTATTTT,CASSFRGRLATDTQYF